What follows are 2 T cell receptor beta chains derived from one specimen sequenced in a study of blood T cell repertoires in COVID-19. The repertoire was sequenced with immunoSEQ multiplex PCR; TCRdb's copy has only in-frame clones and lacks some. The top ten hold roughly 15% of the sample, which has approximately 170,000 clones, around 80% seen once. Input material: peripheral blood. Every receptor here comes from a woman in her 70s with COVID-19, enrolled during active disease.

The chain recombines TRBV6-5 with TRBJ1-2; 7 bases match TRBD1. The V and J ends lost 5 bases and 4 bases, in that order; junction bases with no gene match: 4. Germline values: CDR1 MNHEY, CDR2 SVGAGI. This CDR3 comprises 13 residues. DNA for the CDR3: TGTGCCAGCAGTAGCTGGACAGGCTATGGCTACACCTTC. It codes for CASSSWTGYGYTF.

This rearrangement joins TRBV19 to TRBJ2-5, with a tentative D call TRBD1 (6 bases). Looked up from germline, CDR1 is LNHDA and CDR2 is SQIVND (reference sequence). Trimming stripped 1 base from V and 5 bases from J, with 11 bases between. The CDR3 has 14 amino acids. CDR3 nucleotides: TGTGCCAGTAGTATAGCAGGGGTAGTGGAGACCCAGTACTTC. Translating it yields CASSIAGVVETQYF. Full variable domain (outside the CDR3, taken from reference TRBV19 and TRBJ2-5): DGGITQSPKYLFRKEGQNVTLSCEQNLNHDAMYWYRQDPGQGLRLIYYSQIVNDFQKGDIAEGYSVSREKKESFPLTVTSAQKNPTAFYLCASSIAGVVETQYFGPGTRLLVL.